Listed below are T cell receptor beta chains from one sample, sequenced in a study of cytomegalovirus exposure and HLA in healthy donors. Only in-frame clones appear in the TCRdb table, and some are missing; sequencing was by immunoSEQ multiplex PCR. Of about 120,000 clones in the sample, roughly 82% were seen once. The material sequenced was PBMCs. These receptor sequences come from a human donor in good health. Each CDR3 is given with its conserved first and last residue. D genes are given only for firm matches. Part of the rows lack a size; the others show once, few, many or a class for expanded clones.

CDR3 length	J gene	D gene	clone size	V gene	CDR3 DNA	CDR3 protein
16	TRBJ2-2	TRBD2	NA	TRBV9	TGTGCCAGCAGCGTAGGCGGGGGGGGTGGGTCCGGGGAGCTGTTTTTT	CASSVGGGGGSGELFF
12	TRBJ2-1	TRBD1	NA	TRBV27	TGTGCCAGCAGTTGGACAGGGTATGAGCAGTTCTTC	CASSWTGYEQFF
14	TRBJ1-4	NA	NA	TRBV28	TGTGCCAGCAGTTTAGGGGGGAGTAATGAAAAACTGTTTTTT	CASSLGGSNEKLFF
16	TRBJ2-1	NA	NA	TRBV7-2	TGTGCCAGCAGCCCGAGACAGAACCCCTCCTACAATGAGCAGTTCTTC	CASSPRQNPSYNEQFF
12	TRBJ2-7	NA	few	TRBV27	TGTGCCAGCAGACCCCGGGACTACGAGCAGTACTTC	CASRPRDYEQYF
14	TRBJ2-7	NA	NA	TRBV5-1	TGCGCCAGCAGCTTAAGCCCTCCCCCCGACGAGCAGTACTTC	CASSLSPPPDEQYF
15	TRBJ1-2	NA	NA	TRBV25-1	TGTGCCAGCAGTGACCCTCTCCAGGAGGGCGGTGGCTACACCTTC	CASSDPLQEGGGYTF
13	TRBJ1-6	NA	NA	TRBV28	TGTGCCAGCAGTTTAGCGGGGAGCTCACCCCTCCACTTT	CASSLAGSSPLHF
15	TRBJ2-2	TRBD2	NA	TRBV13	TGTGCCAGCAGCTCGGCTAGCGGGAAAGGCGGGGAGCTGTTTTTT	CASSSASGKGGELFF
16	TRBJ1-1	NA	NA	TRBV19	TGTGCCAGCACCCCCCAGCAGAGGAGGCTGAACACTGAAGCTTTCTTT	CASTPQQRRLNTEAFF
11	TRBJ2-1	TRBD1	NA	TRBV20-1	TGCAGTGTGACAGGGATGAATGAGCAGTTCTTC	CSVTGMNEQFF
14	TRBJ1-1	NA	NA	TRBV9	TGTGCCAGCAGCGTCGACCCATCCGGGACTGAAGCTTTCTTT	CASSVDPSGTEAFF
13	TRBJ2-1	NA	NA	TRBV27	TGTGCCAGCAGTCCAGGGACTCACAATGAGCAGTTCTTC	CASSPGTHNEQFF
16	TRBJ2-2	NA	few	TRBV28	TGTGCCAGCATCCGAGGTGGGGGCCAGGACACCGGGGAGCTGTTTTTT	CASIRGGGQDTGELFF
12	TRBJ2-7	NA	NA	TRBV28	TGTGCCAGCGGGGCCCCGCTCTACGAGCAGTACTTC	CASGAPLYEQYF
15	TRBJ1-1	NA	few	TRBV27	TGTGCCAGCAGTTCCCCGGGTGAGGTCAACACTGAAGCTTTCTTT	CASSSPGEVNTEAFF
16	TRBJ2-5	TRBD2	NA	TRBV5-1	TGCGCCAGCAGCTTCTCTAGCGGGAGAGGTCAAGAGACCCAGTACTTC	CASSFSSGRGQETQYF
17	TRBJ2-3	TRBD2	once	TRBV10-3	TGTGCCATCAGTGAAGGGACTAGCGGGAGGCGGACAGATACGCAGTATTTT	CAISEGTSGRRTDTQYF
15	TRBJ1-2	NA	NA	TRBV13	TGTGCCAGCAGCTTAGGGCAAACAACTAACTATGGCTACACCTTC	CASSLGQTTNYGYTF
15	TRBJ2-1	TRBD2	NA	TRBV29-1	TGCAGCGCCGGGACTAGCGGGAGATCCCACAATGAGCAGTTCTTC	CSAGTSGRSHNEQFF
16	TRBJ1-4	TRBD1	NA	TRBV18	TGTGCCAGCTCACCTGGACAGGGCGGTACTAATGAAAAACTGTTTTTT	CASSPGQGGTNEKLFF
13	TRBJ2-2	NA	NA	TRBV28	TGTGCCAGCATTAGACAGGCAGTAGGGGAGCTGTTTTTT	CASIRQAVGELFF
16	TRBJ1-3	NA	NA	TRBV13	TGTGCCAGCAGCTTAGGACAGAGCCTCTCTGGAAACACCATATATTTT	CASSLGQSLSGNTIYF
14	TRBJ1-1	NA	once	TRBV28	TGTGCCAGCAGCACGTGGGGGGGGAACACTGAAGCTTTCTTT	CASSTWGGNTEAFF
16	TRBJ2-3	NA	once	TRBV5-8	TGTGCCAGCAGCCGAGGACTGGATTCTAGCACAGATACGCAGTATTTT	CASSRGLDSSTDTQYF
15	TRBJ1-2	TRBD1	once	TRBV6-1	TGTGCCAGCAGTGAAGCAGGGACAGGGTTTTATGGCTACACCTTC	CASSEAGTGFYGYTF
17	TRBJ1-1	TRBD1	NA	TRBV9	TGTGCCAGCAGCGCCCCGCAGGGGGTGAGAATGAACACTGAAGCTTTCTTT	CASSAPQGVRMNTEAFF
14	TRBJ1-1	TRBD1	NA	TRBV6-5	TGTGCCAGCCGGACAGGGACGGCGAACACTGAAGCTTTCTTT	CASRTGTANTEAFF
14	TRBJ2-7	TRBD1	few	TRBV15	TGTGCCACCAGCAGGGACAGGGGAACCTACGAGCAGTACTTC	CATSRDRGTYEQYF
16	TRBJ2-1	TRBD2	NA	TRBV6-5	TGTGCCAGCAGTTCCCCGACTAGCGGGAGAAGCAATGAGCAGTTCTTC	CASSSPTSGRSNEQFF
11	TRBJ1-5	NA	NA	TRBV28	TGTGCCAGCAGTACGGATCAGCCCCAGCATTTT	CASSTDQPQHF
13	TRBJ1-4	NA	NA	TRBV5-4	TGTGCCAGCAGCTGGTGGGGGGGTGAAAAACTGTTTTTT	CASSWWGGEKLFF
14	TRBJ2-5	NA	NA	TRBV9	TGTGCCAGCAGCGTAGTGGGGAGCTCCGGAGAGCAGTACTTC	CASSVVGSSGEQYF
15	TRBJ1-2	NA	NA	TRBV11-3	TGTGCCAGCAGCTTATCGGAAAGGGGCGCTGATGGCTACACCTTC	CASSLSERGADGYTF
15	TRBJ2-7	NA	few	TRBV21-1	TGTGCCAGCAGAACGTTCCGGGACAGGGCTTACGAGCAGTACTTC	CASRTFRDRAYEQYF
10	TRBJ1-2	NA	NA	TRBV19	TGTGCCAGCAGATCCTATGGCTACACCTTC	CASRSYGYTF
15	TRBJ2-7	TRBD2	NA	TRBV28	TGTGCCAGCAGCCTAGGGACTAGCGGATACTACGAGCAGTACTTC	CASSLGTSGYYEQYF
15	TRBJ2-7	TRBD1	NA	TRBV18	TGTGCCAGCTCACCAACGGACAGGAGATCCTACGAGCAGTACTTC	CASSPTDRRSYEQYF
14	TRBJ1-3	NA	once	TRBV10-3	TGTGCCATCAGGCGGGAAATAGAAGAAAACACCATATATTTT	CAIRREIEENTIYF
15	TRBJ1-3	NA	NA	TRBV10-3	TGTGCCATCAGTGGGGGGGGGAGCTCTGGAAACACCATATATTTT	CAISGGGSSGNTIYF
17	TRBJ1-2	TRBD1	NA	TRBV5-4	TGTGCCAGCAGCTCACTGGGACAGGGGGGTGGGGATGGTGGCTACACCTTC	CASSSLGQGGGDGGYTF
17	TRBJ2-3	NA	NA	TRBV11-2	TGTGCCAGCAGCTCCCGGAGGGGGCTACTTAGCACAGATACGCAGTATTTT	CASSSRRGLLSTDTQYF
13	TRBJ2-5	NA	NA	TRBV6-5	TGTGCCAGCAGACCAGCAGGGGTGGAGACCCAGTACTTC	CASRPAGVETQYF
17	TRBJ2-2	TRBD2	NA	TRBV7-2	TGTGCCAGCAGCTCGGGACTAGCGGGAGGGAACACCGGGGAGCTGTTTTTT	CASSSGLAGGNTGELFF
22	TRBJ2-1	NA	NA	TRBV23-1	TGCGCCAGCAGTCAGGCACCTCGGGACACAGGTCGCTCCTATACCCCCTACAATGAGCAGTTCTTC	CASSQAPRDTGRSYTPYNEQFF
13	TRBJ1-2	NA	NA	TRBV28	TGTGCCAGCAGTCTGGACAGTAACTATGGCTACACCTTC	CASSLDSNYGYTF
11	TRBJ2-3	NA	NA	TRBV20-1	TGCAGTGCTAGAAGGGGAGATACGCAGTATTTT	CSARRGDTQYF
15	TRBJ1-2	NA	once	TRBV5-4	TGTGCCAGCAGCTTGGGTACAGGGACCTCCTATGGCTACACCTTC	CASSLGTGTSYGYTF
13	TRBJ2-1	TRBD2	NA	TRBV4-1	TGCGCCAGCAGCTGGGACCTCGGGAGGGAGCAGTTCTTC	CASSWDLGREQFF